The entry below gives a single T cell receptor (beta chain) sequence along with its context. Its antigen is not identified. This CDR3 contains 16 residues. The germline V and J ends were trimmed by 0 bases and 3 bases, with 13 bases remaining between them. Looked up from germline, CDR1 is KGHSH and CDR2 is LQKENI. Repertoires were generated with immunoSEQ multiplex PCR, while TCRdb's copy carries only in-frame clones and drops some. This sample has approximately 100,000 clones, with around 92% found just once. The data derive from a study of siplizumab effects on memory and regulatory T cells. General observations from the study: Siplizumab led to significantly less abundant alloreactive sequences that could be traced back to unstimulated CD4+ memory cells. An assignable phenotype, naive or memory, was missing from roughly 76-95% of proliferating CD4+ or CD8+ clones. Apparently more diverse than memory cells, naive T cells also seemed major alloresponse contributors.

Material: CD4+ T cells sorted from blood. This TCR was sampled from a human donor in good health. Some clones in this sample may be carry-over from other donors' samples. The gene calls are TRBV18 and TRBJ2-3; TRBD2 is a possible D gene (5 bases). In DNA, the CDR3 is TGTGCCAGCTCACCACCGGTTCCGGGAACAACAGATACGCAGTATTTT. Its translation is CASSPPVPGTTDTQYF.